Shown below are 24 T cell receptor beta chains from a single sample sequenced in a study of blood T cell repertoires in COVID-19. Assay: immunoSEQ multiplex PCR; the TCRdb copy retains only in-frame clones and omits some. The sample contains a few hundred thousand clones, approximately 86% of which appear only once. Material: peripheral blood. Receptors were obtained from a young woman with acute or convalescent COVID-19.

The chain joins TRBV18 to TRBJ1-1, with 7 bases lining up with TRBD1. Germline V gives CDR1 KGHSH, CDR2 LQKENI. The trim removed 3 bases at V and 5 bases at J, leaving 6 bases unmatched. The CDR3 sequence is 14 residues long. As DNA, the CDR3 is TGTGCCAGCTCACCTATCACAGGGGTTACTGAAGCTTTCTTT. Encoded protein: CASSPITGVTEAFF.

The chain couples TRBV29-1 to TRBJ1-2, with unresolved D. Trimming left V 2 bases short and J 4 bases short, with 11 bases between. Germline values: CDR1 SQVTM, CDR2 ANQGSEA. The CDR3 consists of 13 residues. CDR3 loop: CSVEFGSPYGYTF. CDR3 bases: TGCAGCGTTGAATTCGGGTCCCCCTATGGCTACACCTTC.

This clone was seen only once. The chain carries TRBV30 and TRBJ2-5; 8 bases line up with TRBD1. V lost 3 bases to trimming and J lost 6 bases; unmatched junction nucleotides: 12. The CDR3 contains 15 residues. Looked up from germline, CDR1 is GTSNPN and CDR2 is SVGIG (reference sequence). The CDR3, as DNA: TGTGCCTGGAGGCAGGGGGCTTGGGTTAGAAAGACCCAGTACTTC. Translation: CAWRQGAWVRKTQYF.

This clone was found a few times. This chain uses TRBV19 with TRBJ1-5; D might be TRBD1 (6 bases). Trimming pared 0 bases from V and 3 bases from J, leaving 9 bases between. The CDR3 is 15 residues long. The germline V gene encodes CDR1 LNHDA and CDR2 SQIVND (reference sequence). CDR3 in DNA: TGTGCCAGTAGTATAGAGGGACATCCCAATCAGCCCCAGCATTTT. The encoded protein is CASSIEGHPNQPQHF.

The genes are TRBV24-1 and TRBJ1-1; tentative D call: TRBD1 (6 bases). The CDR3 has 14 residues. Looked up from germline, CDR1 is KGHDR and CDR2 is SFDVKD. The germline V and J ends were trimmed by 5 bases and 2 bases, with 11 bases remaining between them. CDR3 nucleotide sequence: TGTGCCACCAGTGTGGGGGGGCAAAACACTGAAGCTTTCTTT. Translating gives CATSVGGQNTEAFF.

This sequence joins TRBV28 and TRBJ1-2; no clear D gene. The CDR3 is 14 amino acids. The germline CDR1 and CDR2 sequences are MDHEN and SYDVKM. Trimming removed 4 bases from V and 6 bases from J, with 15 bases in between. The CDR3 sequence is CASSSINPGDGYTF. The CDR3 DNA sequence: TGTGCCAGCAGTTCCATAAATCCCGGAGATGGCTACACCTTC.

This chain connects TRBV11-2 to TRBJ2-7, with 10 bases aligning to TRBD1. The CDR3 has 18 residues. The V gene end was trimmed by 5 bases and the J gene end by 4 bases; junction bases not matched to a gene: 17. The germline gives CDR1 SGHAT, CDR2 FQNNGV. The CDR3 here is CASSRSWTGGRSFYEQYF. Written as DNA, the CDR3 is TGTGCCAGCAGCCGTTCATGGACAGGGGGTCGTTCCTTTTACGAGCAGTACTTC. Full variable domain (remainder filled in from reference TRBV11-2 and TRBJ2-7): EAGVAQSPRYKIIEKRQSVAFWCNPISGHATLYWYQQILGQGPKLLIQFQNNGVVDDSQLPKDRFSAERLKGVDSTLKIQPAKLEDSAVYLCASSRSWTGGRSFYEQYFGPGTRLTVT.

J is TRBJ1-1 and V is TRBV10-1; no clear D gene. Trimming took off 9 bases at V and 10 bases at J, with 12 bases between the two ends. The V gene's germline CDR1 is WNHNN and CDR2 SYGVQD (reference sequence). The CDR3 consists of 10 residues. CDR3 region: CARRLSGAFF. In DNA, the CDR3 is TGCGCCAGAAGACTCTCGGGAGCTTTCTTT.

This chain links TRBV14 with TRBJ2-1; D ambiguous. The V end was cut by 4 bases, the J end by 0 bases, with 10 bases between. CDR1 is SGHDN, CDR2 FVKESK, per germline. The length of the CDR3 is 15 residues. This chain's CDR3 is CASSLLESSYNEQFF. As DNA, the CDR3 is TGTGCCAGCAGCCTCCTAGAAAGCTCCTACAATGAGCAGTTCTTC.

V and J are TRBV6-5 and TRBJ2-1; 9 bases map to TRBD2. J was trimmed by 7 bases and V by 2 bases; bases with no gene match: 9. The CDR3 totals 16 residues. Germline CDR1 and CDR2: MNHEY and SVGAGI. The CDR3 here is CASSYARGRAGNEQFF. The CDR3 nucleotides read TGTGCCAGCAGTTACGCTCGCGGGAGGGCCGGAAATGAGCAGTTCTTC.

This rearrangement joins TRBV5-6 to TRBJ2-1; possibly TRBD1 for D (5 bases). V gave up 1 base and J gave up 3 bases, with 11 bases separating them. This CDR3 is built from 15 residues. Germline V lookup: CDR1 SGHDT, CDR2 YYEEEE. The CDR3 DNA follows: TGTGCCAGCAGCTTGTTGGCAGGGAACTACAATGAGCAGTTCTTC. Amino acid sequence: CASSLLAGNYNEQFF.

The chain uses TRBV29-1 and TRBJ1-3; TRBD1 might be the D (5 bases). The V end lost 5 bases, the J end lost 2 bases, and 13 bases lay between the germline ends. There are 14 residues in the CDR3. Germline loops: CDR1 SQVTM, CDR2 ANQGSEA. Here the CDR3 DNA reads TGCAGCGTTCGTACAGGCGATGCTGGAAACACCATATATTTT. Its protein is CSVRTGDAGNTIYF. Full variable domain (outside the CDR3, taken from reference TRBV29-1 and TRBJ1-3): SAVISQKPSRDICQRGTSLTIQCQVDSQVTMMFWYRQQPGQSLTLIATANQGSEATYESGFVIDKFPISRPNLTFSTLTVSNMSPEDSSIYLCSVRTGDAGNTIYFGEGSWLTVV.

The CDR3 is CASSLTDNQPQHF. DNA of the CDR3: TGTGCCAGCAGTTTGACAGACAATCAGCCCCAGCATTTT. The chain carries TRBV28 and TRBJ1-5; D is possibly TRBD1 (5 bases). V was pared by 3 bases and J by 3 bases, with 6 bases between. CDR1 is MDHEN and CDR2 is SYDVKM in the germline V gene. This CDR3 is built from 13 residues. Full variable domain (remainder filled in from reference TRBV28 and TRBJ1-5): DVKVTQSSRYLVKRTGEKVFLECVQDMDHENMFWYRQDPGLGLRLIYFSYDVKMKEKGDIPEGYSVSREKKERFSLILESASTNQTSMYLCASSLTDNQPQHFGDGTRLSIL.

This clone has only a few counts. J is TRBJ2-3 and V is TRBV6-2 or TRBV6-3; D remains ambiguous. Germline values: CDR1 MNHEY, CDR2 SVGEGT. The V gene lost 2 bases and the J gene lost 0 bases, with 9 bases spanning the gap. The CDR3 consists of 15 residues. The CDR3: CASSYAGTSTDTQYF. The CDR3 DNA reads TGTGCCAGCAGTTACGCTGGTACTAGCACAGATACGCAGTATTTT.

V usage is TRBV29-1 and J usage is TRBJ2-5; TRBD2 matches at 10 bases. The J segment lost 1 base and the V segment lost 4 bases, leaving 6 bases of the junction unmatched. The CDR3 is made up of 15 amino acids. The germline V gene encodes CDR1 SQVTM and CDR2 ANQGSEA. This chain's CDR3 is CSVALAGAFQETQYF. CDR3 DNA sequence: TGCAGCGTTGCTCTAGCGGGAGCTTTCCAAGAGACCCAGTACTTC.

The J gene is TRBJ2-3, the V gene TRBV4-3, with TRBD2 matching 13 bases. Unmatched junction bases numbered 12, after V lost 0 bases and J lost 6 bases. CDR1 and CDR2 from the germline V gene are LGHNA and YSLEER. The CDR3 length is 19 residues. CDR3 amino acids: CASSQDTSKGLAGFDTQYF. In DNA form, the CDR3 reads TGCGCCAGCAGCCAAGATACGTCGAAGGGACTAGCGGGATTTGATACGCAGTATTTT.

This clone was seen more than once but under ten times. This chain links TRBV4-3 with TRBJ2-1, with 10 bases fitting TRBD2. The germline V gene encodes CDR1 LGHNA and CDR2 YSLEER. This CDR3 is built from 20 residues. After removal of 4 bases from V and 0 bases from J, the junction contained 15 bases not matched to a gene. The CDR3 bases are TGCGCCAGCAGCCCCCGTTTGGGTAGCGGGAGGAAGATCTCCTACAATGAGCAGTTCTTC. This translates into CASSPRLGSGRKISYNEQFF.

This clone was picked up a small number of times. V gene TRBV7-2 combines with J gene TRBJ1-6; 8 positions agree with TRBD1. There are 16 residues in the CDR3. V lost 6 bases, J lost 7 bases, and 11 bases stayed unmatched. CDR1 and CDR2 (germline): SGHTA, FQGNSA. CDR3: CASSPQGAYPNSPLHF. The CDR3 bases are TGTGCCAGCAGTCCGCAGGGGGCATACCCAAATTCACCCCTCCACTTT.

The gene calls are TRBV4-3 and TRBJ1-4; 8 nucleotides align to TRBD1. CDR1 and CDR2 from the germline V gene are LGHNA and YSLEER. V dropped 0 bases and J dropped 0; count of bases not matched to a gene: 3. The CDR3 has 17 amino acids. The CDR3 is CASSQDAGGTTNEKLFF. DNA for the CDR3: TGCGCCAGCAGCCAAGACGCAGGGGGCACAACTAATGAAAAACTGTTTTTT.

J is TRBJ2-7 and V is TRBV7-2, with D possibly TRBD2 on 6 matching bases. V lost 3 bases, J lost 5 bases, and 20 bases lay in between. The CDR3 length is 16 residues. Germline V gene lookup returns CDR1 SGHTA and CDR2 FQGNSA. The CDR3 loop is CASSLRLIVGGDEQYF. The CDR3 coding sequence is TGTGCCAGCAGCTTGAGGCTGATCGTGGGAGGAGACGAGCAGTACTTC.

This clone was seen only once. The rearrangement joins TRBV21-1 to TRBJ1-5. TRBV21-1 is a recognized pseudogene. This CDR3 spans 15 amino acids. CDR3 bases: TGTGCCAGCAGCCTTGGAGGGGGGGGAAATCAGCCCCAGCATTTT. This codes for CASSLGGGGNQPQHF.

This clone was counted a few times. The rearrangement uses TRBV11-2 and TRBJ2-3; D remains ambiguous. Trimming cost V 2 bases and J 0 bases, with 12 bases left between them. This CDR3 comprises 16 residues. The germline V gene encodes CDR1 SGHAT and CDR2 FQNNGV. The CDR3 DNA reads TGTGCCAGCAGCTTAAATACAGCCGTTAGCACAGATACGCAGTATTTT. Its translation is CASSLNTAVSTDTQYF.

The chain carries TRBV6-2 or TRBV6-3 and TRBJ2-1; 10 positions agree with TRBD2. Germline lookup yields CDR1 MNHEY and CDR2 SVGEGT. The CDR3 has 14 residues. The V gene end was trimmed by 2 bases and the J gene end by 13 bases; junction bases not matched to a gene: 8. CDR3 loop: CASSYGLAGESQFF. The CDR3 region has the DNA TGTGCCAGCAGTTACGGGCTAGCGGGAGAGAGCCAGTTCTTC.

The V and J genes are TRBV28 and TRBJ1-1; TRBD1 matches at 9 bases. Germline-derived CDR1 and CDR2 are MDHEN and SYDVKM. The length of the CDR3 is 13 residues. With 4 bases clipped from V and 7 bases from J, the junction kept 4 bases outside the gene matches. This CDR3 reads CASSSGQGDEAFF. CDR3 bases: TGTGCCAGCAGTTCGGGACAGGGAGATGAAGCTTTCTTT.